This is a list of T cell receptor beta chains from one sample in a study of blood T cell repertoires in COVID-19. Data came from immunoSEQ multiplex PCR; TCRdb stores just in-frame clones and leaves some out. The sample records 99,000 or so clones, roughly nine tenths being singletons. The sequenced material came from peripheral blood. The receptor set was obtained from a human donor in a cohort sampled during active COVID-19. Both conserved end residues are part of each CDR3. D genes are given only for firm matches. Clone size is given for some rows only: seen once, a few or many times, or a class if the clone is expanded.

CDR3 DNA: TGTGCCAGCTCACCAGGCCCAGGCAATTCACCCCTCCACTTT
CDR3 protein: CASSPGPGNSPLHF
J gene: TRBJ1-6
V gene: TRBV18
D gene: NA
clone size: NA

CDR3 DNA: TGTGCCAGCAGCACCGGACAGGGGGCAAACTATGGCTACACCTTC
CDR3 protein: CASSTGQGANYGYTF
J gene: TRBJ1-2
V gene: TRBV7-8
D gene: TRBD1
clone size: once

CDR3 DNA: TGTGCCAGCTCCCGGACTAGCGGGAATGGCGAGACCCAGTACTTC
CDR3 protein: CASSRTSGNGETQYF
J gene: TRBJ2-5
V gene: TRBV18
D gene: TRBD2
clone size: NA

CDR3 DNA: TGTGCCAGCAGCTTGGCCGGGACAGGGACGCACACCATATATTTT
CDR3 protein: CASSLAGTGTHTIYF
J gene: TRBJ1-3
V gene: TRBV5-4
D gene: TRBD1
clone size: NA

CDR3 DNA: TGTGCCAGTAGTACGGGGGACAGGGTCTTTGCTACTGGCTACACCTTC
CDR3 protein: CASSTGDRVFATGYTF
J gene: TRBJ1-2
V gene: TRBV19
D gene: TRBD1
clone size: NA

CDR3 DNA: TGCGCCAGCAGCCAAGCGACAGGGGACCGCGAGCAGTACTTC
CDR3 protein: CASSQATGDREQYF
J gene: TRBJ2-7
V gene: TRBV4-1
D gene: TRBD1
clone size: few

CDR3 DNA: TGTGCCAGCAGCCCCGGACAGTCCTCAGGGTGGGCCTTC
CDR3 protein: CASSPGQSSGWAF
J gene: TRBJ1-2
V gene: TRBV7-9
D gene: NA
clone size: NA

CDR3 DNA: TGTGCCAGCAGTTCCTACTACCGGGAGGGTCCGGAGACCCAGTACTTC
CDR3 protein: CASSSYYREGPETQYF
J gene: TRBJ2-5
V gene: TRBV6-6
D gene: TRBD2
clone size: NA

CDR3 DNA: TGTGCCAGCAGCGGAACTAGTCCGAACACCGGGGAGCTGTTTTTT
CDR3 protein: CASSGTSPNTGELFF
J gene: TRBJ2-2
V gene: TRBV9
D gene: NA
clone size: NA

CDR3 DNA: TGTGCCTGGAGTGTATTTGGTGGGCCCCGGGGTGGCGGCTACACCTTC
CDR3 protein: CAWSVFGGPRGGGYTF
J gene: TRBJ1-2
V gene: TRBV30
D gene: NA
clone size: NA

CDR3 DNA: TGTGCCACCATACCGGGACAATCTTACGAGCAGTACTTC
CDR3 protein: CATIPGQSYEQYF
J gene: TRBJ2-7
V gene: TRBV10-3
D gene: NA
clone size: NA

CDR3 DNA: TGTGCCAGCAGTGTAACCGCAGGAAACTCTGGAAACACCATATATTTT
CDR3 protein: CASSVTAGNSGNTIYF
J gene: TRBJ1-3
V gene: TRBV9
D gene: NA
clone size: NA

CDR3 DNA: TGCGCCAGCCGGCGGGGTAGTCGGACGGCAACTAATGAAAAACTGTTTTTT
CDR3 protein: CASRRGSRTATNEKLFF
J gene: TRBJ1-4
V gene: TRBV10-2
D gene: NA
clone size: NA

CDR3 DNA: TGCGCCAGCAGCCAAGCGACTAGCGGGGGGTACGAGCAGTACTTC
CDR3 protein: CASSQATSGGYEQYF
J gene: TRBJ2-7
V gene: TRBV4-3
D gene: TRBD2
clone size: NA

CDR3 DNA: TGTGCCAGCAGTTCTGCTAGCGGGAGCGTTAAAACCTCCCCCTACGAGCAGTACTTC
CDR3 protein: CASSSASGSVKTSPYEQYF
J gene: TRBJ2-7
V gene: TRBV28
D gene: TRBD2
clone size: NA

CDR3 DNA: TGTGCCAGCAGCCGGGGGACAGTGAGTCACTATGGCTACACCTTC
CDR3 protein: CASSRGTVSHYGYTF
J gene: TRBJ1-2
V gene: TRBV14
D gene: TRBD1
clone size: once